Here is one T cell receptor beta chain with its context. Antigen: not known. Documented treatment: over 15 received Ad26.COV2.S at low or high dose, single or two shots; roughly five received placebo; per-sample allocation not given. Each sample was drawn 63 days after the first injection (of vaccine or placebo). Vaccination employed an Ad26 vector expressing the Wuhan-strain SARS-CoV-2 spike. This entry comes from a study of Ad26.COV2.S vaccination and SARS-CoV-2 variants. Study-level findings and limits: Placebo recipients and vaccine recipients were similar in non-spike TCR breadth. Placebo recipients trailed vaccine recipients in spike-specific TCR breadth.

TCRdb keeps only in-frame clones here, not all; method: immunoSEQ multiplex PCR. The table includes 300,000 to 400,000 clones, around four fifths detected once. Germline assignment: CDR1 SGHDT and CDR2 YYEEEE. The V gene end was trimmed by 4 bases and the J gene end by 3 bases; junction bases not matched to a gene: 8. The CDR3 is made up of 15 amino acids. The clonotype originates from a person aged 18-65 years who received the Ad26.COV2.S COVID-19 vaccine or a placebo. This rearrangement joins TRBV5-6 to TRBJ2-7; TRBD1 aligns across 9 bases. The sequencing used peripheral blood, collected in a trial of Ad26.COV2.S vaccine versus placebo. CDR3 sequence: CASSPPRTGDYEQYF. DNA for the CDR3: TGTGCCAGCAGCCCACCCCGGACAGGGGACTACGAGCAGTACTTC.